The 13 T cell receptor beta chains below come from one sample, sequenced in a study of T cells in Graves' hyperthyroidism and ophthalmopathy. What was amplified from RNA transcripts were TCR beta CDR3 regions. In the first-round RT-PCR of the TCR CDR3, the HTBI primer set was used. TCRdb independently ran MiXCR on the multiplex PCR reads; one entry per CDR3 protein. Of around 300,000 distinct CDR3 sequences listed, approximately 15% are singletons. The material sequenced was blood. Receptor source: a young woman with Graves' hyperthyroidism.

This clonotype was counted between two and nine times. The rearrangement links TRBV28 to TRBJ2-7, with TRBD2 matching over 11 bases. Germline V gene sequence: CDR1 MDHEN, CDR2 SYDVKM. This CDR3 contains 14 residues. The junction had 8 bases not matched to a gene; V was cut back by 9 bases and J by 4 bases. CDR3 sequence: CARSSGRPFYEQYF. CDR3 DNA: TGTGCCAGGTCTAGCGGGAGGCCTTTTTACGAGCAGTACTTC. The full variable domain, in which reference TRBV28 and TRBJ2-7 provide the parts outside the CDR3, is DVKVTQSSRYLVKRTGEKVFLECVQDMDHENMFWYRQDPGLGLRLIYFSYDVKMKEKGDIPEGYSVSREKKERFSLILESASTNQTSMYLCARSSGRPFYEQYFGPGTRLTVT.

V is TRBV11-2 and J is TRBJ1-1; 7 nucleotides match TRBD1. V gave up 4 bases and J gave up 5 bases; unmatched junction bases: 13. The CDR3 is 16 residues long. Germline-derived CDR1 and CDR2 are SGHAT and FQNNGV. CDR3 protein: CASSSLTGLLGTEAFF. The CDR3 coding sequence is TGTGCCAGCAGCTCCTTGACAGGGCTGTTGGGGACTGAAGCTTTCTTT. Full variable domain (outside the CDR3, taken from reference TRBV11-2 and TRBJ1-1): EAGVAQSPRYKIIEKRQSVAFWCNPISGHATLYWYQQILGQGPKLLIQFQNNGVVDDSQLPKDRFSAERLKGVDSTLKIQPAKLEDSAVYLCASSSLTGLLGTEAFFGQGTRLTVV.

At least ten counts were recorded for this clonotype. CDR3 nucleotides: TGTGCCAGCAGCTTAACTGGAAACACCATATATTTT. It yields the protein CASSLTGNTIYF. The chain has TRBV7-9 and TRBJ1-3; D remains ambiguous. The CDR3 sequence is 12 residues long. The V end was cut by 2 bases, the J end by 2 bases, with 1 base between. CDR1 and CDR2 from the germline V gene are SEHNR and FQNEAQ (reference sequence). The full variable domain, in which reference TRBV7-9 and TRBJ1-3 provide the parts outside the CDR3, is DTGVSQNPRHKITKRGQNVTFRCDPISEHNRLYWYRQTLGQGPEFLTYFQNEAQLEKSRLLSDRFSAERPKGSFSTLEIQRTEQGDSAMYLCASSLTGNTIYFGEGSWLTVV.

This clonotype appeared many times. The J gene is TRBJ2-1, the V gene TRBV19; TRBD2 agrees at 7 bases. J gave up 9 bases and V 5 bases, and 13 bases lay outside the gene matches. Germline loops: CDR1 LNHDA, CDR2 SQIVND (reference sequence). CDR3 length equals 15 residues. In DNA form, the CDR3 reads TGTGCCAGTAGTGGACCTAGCGGCGGAAGGGGTGAGCAGTTCTTC. Its translation is CASSGPSGGRGEQFF.

This clonotype was observed many times. CDR3 coding DNA: TGTGCCAGCAGTTCTAGGGTCTCTGGAAACACCATATATTTT. It is translated as CASSSRVSGNTIYF. The chain has TRBV12-3 or TRBV12-4 and TRBJ1-3; no reliable D call. This CDR3 is 14 amino acids long. V was cut by 4 bases and J by 0 bases, with 7 bases left in between.

V usage is TRBV20-1 and J usage is TRBJ2-2, with 12 bases lining up with TRBD2. The germline V gene encodes CDR1 DFQATT and CDR2 SNEGSKA (reference sequence). The CDR3 loop spans 16 amino acids. V lost 6 bases, J lost 3 bases, and 8 bases stayed unmatched. The CDR3 sequence is CSALGLAGGDTGELFF. CDR3 nucleotide sequence: TGCAGTGCCCTGGGGCTAGCGGGAGGGGACACCGGGGAGCTGTTTTTT.

The chain combines TRBV3-1 with TRBJ2-5; 10 bases match TRBD2. CDR1 LGHDT and CDR2 YNNKEL come from the germline V gene (reference sequence). The CDR3 consists of 15 residues. Trimming removed 4 bases from V and 3 bases from J; junction bases left unmatched: 5. CDR3 in amino acids: CASSRLAGAKETQYF. The CDR3 DNA reads as TGTGCCAGCAGCCGTCTAGCGGGAGCTAAAGAGACCCAGTACTTC.

This clonotype was observed many times. The chain recombines TRBV6-2 or TRBV6-3 with TRBJ1-1, with D possibly being TRBD1 (5 bases). Trimming took off 7 bases at V and 0 bases at J, with 12 bases between the two ends. Germline lookup yields CDR1 MNHEY and CDR2 SVGEGT. The length of the CDR3 is 14 residues. In DNA, the CDR3 is TGTGCCAGCACAATCAGGGAGTTGAACACTGAAGCTTTCTTT. It yields the protein CASTIRELNTEAFF.

This clonotype was seen many times. CDR3 DNA sequence: TGTGCCAGCAGCCCGGGAAGTGGACCGGAGCAGTACTTC. Amino acid sequence: CASSPGSGPEQYF. The gene calls are TRBV13 and TRBJ2-7; D is perhaps TRBD2 (5 bases). V shed 5 bases and J shed 7 bases, with 15 bases lying between them. The length of the CDR3 is 13 residues. Germline lookup yields CDR1 PRHDT and CDR2 FYEKMQ (reference sequence).

The chain uses TRBV20-1 and TRBJ1-2, with 7 bases matching TRBD1. The CDR3 covers 16 residues. Germline lookup yields CDR1 DFQATT and CDR2 SNEGSKA (reference sequence). Unmatched junction bases numbered 13, after V lost 2 bases and J lost 4 bases. The CDR3 sequence is CSARPPGTVGSYGYTF. In nucleotides, the CDR3 is TGCAGTGCTAGACCACCCGGGACAGTCGGGTCCTATGGCTACACCTTC.

In this sample, this clonotype turned up a few times. The chain has TRBV3-1 and TRBJ1-5; D might be TRBD1 (5 bases). CDR1 is LGHDT, CDR2 YNNKEL, per germline (reference sequence). This CDR3 comprises 18 residues. V was shortened by 0 bases and J by 0 bases, with 15 bases between the two germline ends. This CDR3 reads CASSQDPSTAPSNQPQHF. CDR3 in DNA: TGTGCCAGCAGCCAAGACCCGTCGACAGCCCCTAGCAATCAGCCCCAGCATTTT.

This clonotype was detected only a few times. The rearrangement uses TRBV2 and TRBJ1-2, with a weak D call TRBD1 (5 bases). There are 13 residues in the CDR3. Trimming removed 4 bases at V and 6 bases at J, with 12 bases between. Germline V gives CDR1 SNHLY, CDR2 FYNNEI. In DNA form, the CDR3 reads TGTGCCAGCAGTGGGGAAGGGGTGGATGGCTACACCTTC. Encoded protein: CASSGEGVDGYTF.

There are many counts of this clonotype. The CDR3 nucleotides are TGTGCCAGCAGTGCCCTCTGGACAGGGGGCAGCTCCTACAATGAGCAGTTCTTC. It is translated as CASSALWTGGSSYNEQFF. The chain recombines TRBV28 with TRBJ2-1; 11 bases agree with TRBD1. J gave up 0 bases and V 5 bases, and 9 bases lay outside the gene matches. From germline, CDR1 is MDHEN and CDR2 SYDVKM. The CDR3 is made up of 18 amino acids.